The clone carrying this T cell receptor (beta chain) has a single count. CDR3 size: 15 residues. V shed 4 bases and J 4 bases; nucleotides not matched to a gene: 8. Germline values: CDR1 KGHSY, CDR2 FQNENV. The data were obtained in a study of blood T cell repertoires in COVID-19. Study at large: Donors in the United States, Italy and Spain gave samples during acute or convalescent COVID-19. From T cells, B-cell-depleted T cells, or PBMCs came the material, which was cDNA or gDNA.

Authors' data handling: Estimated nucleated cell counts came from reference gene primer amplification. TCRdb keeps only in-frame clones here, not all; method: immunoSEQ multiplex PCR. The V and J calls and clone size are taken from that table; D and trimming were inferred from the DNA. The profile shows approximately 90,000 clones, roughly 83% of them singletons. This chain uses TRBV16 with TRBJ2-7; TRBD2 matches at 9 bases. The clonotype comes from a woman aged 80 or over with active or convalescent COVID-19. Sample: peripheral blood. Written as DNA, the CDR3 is TGTGCCAGCAGCCCGCCGGGACTAGCAGCGTACGAGCAGTACTTC. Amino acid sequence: CASSPPGLAAYEQYF.